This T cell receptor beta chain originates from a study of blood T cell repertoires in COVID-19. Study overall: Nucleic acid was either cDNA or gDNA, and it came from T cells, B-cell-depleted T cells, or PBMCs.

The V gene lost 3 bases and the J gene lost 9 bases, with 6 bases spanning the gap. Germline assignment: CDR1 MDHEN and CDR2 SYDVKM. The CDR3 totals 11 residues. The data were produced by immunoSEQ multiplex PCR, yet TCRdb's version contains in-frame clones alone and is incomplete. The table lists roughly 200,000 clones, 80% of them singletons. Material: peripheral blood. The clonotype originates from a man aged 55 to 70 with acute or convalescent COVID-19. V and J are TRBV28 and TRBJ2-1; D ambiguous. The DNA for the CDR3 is TGTGCCAGCAGTTTGAGTCTTGAGCAGTTCTTC. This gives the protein CASSLSLEQFF.